These 28 T cell receptor beta chains originate from one sample sequenced in a study of cytomegalovirus exposure and HLA in healthy donors. The study ran its PCR with 60 Vbeta and 13 Jbeta primers. Here immunoSEQ multiplex PCR was the method, and the copy in TCRdb shows in-frame clones only, minus some. The sample yields about 120,000 clones, 55% to 65% seen once. Sequencing was carried out using PBMCs. Every receptor here comes from a woman in her thirties or forties in good health and CMV-seropositive.

This clone came up a few times. This chain links TRBV5-4 with TRBJ2-6; tentative D call: TRBD2 (6 bases). Trimming shortened V by 5 bases and J by 1 base, and 13 bases separated the two germline ends. Germline CDR1 and CDR2: SGHNT and YYREEE (reference sequence). The CDR3 runs to 16 residues. This chain's CDR3 is CASSRRLVSGANVLTF. The CDR3 nucleotides read TGTGCCAGCAGTAGACGACTAGTTTCTGGGGCCAACGTCCTGACTTTC.

The rearrangement uses TRBV6-5 and TRBJ2-1; 14 positions agree with TRBD2. The germline CDR1 and CDR2 sequences are MNHEY and SVGAGI. V trimming: 7 bases; J trimming: 12 bases; junction bases outside the gene matches: 5. The CDR3 contains 13 residues. CDR3 region: CASKTSGRATQFF. Here the CDR3 DNA reads TGTGCCAGCAAGACTAGCGGGAGGGCTACGCAGTTCTTC.

This chain connects TRBV6-6 to TRBJ2-7; 7 bases map to TRBD1. The germline CDR1 and CDR2 sequences are MNHNY and SVGAGI (reference sequence). V dropped 5 bases and J dropped 5; count of bases not matched to a gene: 9. CDR3 length: 14 amino acids. CDR3 in amino acids: CASSAARGQNEQYF. The CDR3, as DNA: TGTGCCAGCAGTGCCGCTAGGGGGCAGAACGAGCAGTACTTC.

About this clone: Compared with germline, one end of the junction differs, possibly owing to a read error. The rearrangement joins TRBV11-3 to TRBJ2-7; no firm D call. The length of the CDR3 is 16 residues. Germline CDR1 and CDR2: SGHNT and YENEEA. CDR3 residues: CASSLDVVPQAYEQYF. The CDR3 nucleotides are TGTGCCAGCAGCCTAGACGTGGTCCCCCAGGCCTACGAGCAGTACTTC.

This clone was seen a handful of times. The chain couples TRBV19 to TRBJ2-6, with TRBD1 matching over 8 bases. The V segment lost 2 bases and the J segment 1 base; nucleotides outside the gene matches: 4. Looked up from germline, CDR1 is LNHDA and CDR2 is SQIVND (reference sequence). The CDR3 is 17 amino acids. Written as DNA, the CDR3 is TGTGCCAGTAGTATAACAGGGGGAAAGTCTGGGGCCAACGTCCTGACTTTC. Protein product: CASSITGGKSGANVLTF.

The J gene is TRBJ2-1, the V gene TRBV2; 13 bases are a match to TRBD2. The CDR3 is 17 amino acids. The V gene end was trimmed by 0 bases and the J gene end by 7 bases; junction bases not matched to a gene: 6. Germline-derived CDR1 and CDR2 are SNHLY and FYNNEI. CDR3 coding DNA: TGTGCCAGCAGTGAAGCGCGGGGGACTAGCGGGGAGAATGAGCAGTTCTTC. This encodes CASSEARGTSGENEQFF.

The V and J genes are TRBV9 and TRBJ2-2; weak D call: TRBD1 (6 bases). CDR3 size: 17 residues. V lost 4 bases and J 2 bases, leaving 18 bases between the germline ends. Germline V gene lookup returns CDR1 SGDLS and CDR2 YYNGEE. DNA for the CDR3: TGTGCCAGCAGCCCCCGTCTCGGGACACCTAACACCGGGGAGCTGTTTTTT. Encoded protein: CASSPRLGTPNTGELFF.

With respect to this clone: At one of its ends the junction is not consistent with the germline gene, which may arise from a read error. The chain is built from TRBV7-9 and TRBJ1-1, with 7 bases aligning to TRBD1. This CDR3 has 15 amino acids. Germline CDR1 SEHNR, CDR2 FQNEAQ (reference sequence). CDR3 in amino acids: CSSSPRTGLNTEAFF. The DNA of the CDR3 is TGTTCCAGCAGCCCAAGGACAGGTTTGAACACTGAAGCTTTCTTT.

This clone occurred a few times. The V and J genes are TRBV6-6 and TRBJ2-7; 7 positions match TRBD1. Looked up from germline, CDR1 is MNHNY and CDR2 is SVGAGI (reference sequence). The CDR3 length is 14 residues. V shed 11 bases and J 3 bases; nucleotides not matched to a gene: 13. The CDR3 region is CAGRGEGQNYEQYF. In DNA, the CDR3 is TGTGCCGGTCGAGGTGAGGGACAGAACTACGAGCAGTACTTC.

This clone was recorded once. This chain connects TRBV28 to TRBJ2-7; TRBD2 aligns across 9 bases. The trim removed 3 bases at V and 3 bases at J, leaving 3 bases unmatched. Germline CDR1 and CDR2: MDHEN and SYDVKM. This CDR3 is built from 14 residues. The CDR3 DNA is TGTGCCAGCAGTTTTGGGACTAGCAGCTACGAGCAGTACTTC. Protein sequence: CASSFGTSSYEQYF.

The chain uses TRBV5-1 and TRBJ1-3; D uncertain. V lost 2 bases and J 4 bases, leaving 22 bases between the germline ends. The CDR3 consists of 18 residues. Germline assignment: CDR1 SGHRS and CDR2 YFSETQ. The CDR3 DNA sequence: TGCGCCAGCAGCTTTTTCGGTGCAGGCCAGTTCCCCGGAAACACCATATATTTT. Its protein product is CASSFFGAGQFPGNTIYF.

This chain joins TRBV10-3 and TRBJ2-1, with D tentatively TRBD1 (5 bases). This CDR3 region has 15 residues. V lost 5 bases, J lost 6 bases, and 17 bases lay in between. Germline V gene sequence: CDR1 ENHRY, CDR2 SYGVKD. DNA of the CDR3: TGTGCCATCAGTACTTCGAGACTGGGGCCCAATGAGCAGTTCTTC. It is translated as CAISTSRLGPNEQFF.

The J gene is TRBJ2-1, the V gene TRBV9, with D possibly TRBD1 on 6 matching bases. CDR3 size: 14 residues. Germline-derived CDR1 and CDR2 are SGDLS and YYNGEE. V shed 2 bases and J shed 4 bases, with 10 bases lying between them. CDR3 sequence reads: CASSVGHQYNEQFF. As DNA, the CDR3 is TGTGCCAGCAGCGTGGGACACCAGTACAATGAGCAGTTCTTC.

The rearrangement links TRBV27 to TRBJ2-3; D unresolved. The germline V gene encodes CDR1 MNHEY and CDR2 SMNVEV (reference sequence). CDR3 length: 15 residues. V dropped 5 bases and J dropped 4 bases, with 16 bases sitting between them. CDR3 amino acids: CASSPRDFKADTQYF. The CDR3 nucleotides read TGTGCCAGCAGTCCACGCGACTTTAAGGCAGATACGCAGTATTTT.

This chain joins TRBV7-9 and TRBJ2-7, with D possibly matching TRBD1 (6 bases). Trimming removed 4 bases from V and 1 base from J, with 17 bases in between. The CDR3 runs 16 residues. Germline CDR1 SEHNR, CDR2 FQNEAQ (reference sequence). The CDR3 sequence: CASSSYQTGRSYEQYF. DNA for the CDR3: TGTGCCAGCAGCTCCTATCAGACAGGCCGATCCTACGAGCAGTACTTC.

V usage is TRBV18 and J usage is TRBJ2-2; a possible D gene is TRBD1 (5 bases). Trimming stripped 5 bases from V and 12 bases from J, with 31 bases between. The CDR3 extends over 18 amino acids. Looked up from germline, CDR1 is KGHSH and CDR2 is LQKENI. CDR3 protein: CASSYGSPRTTYLLKLFF. CDR3 in DNA: TGTGCCAGCTCATATGGCTCCCCGAGGACAACGTACCTTCTGAAGCTGTTTTTT.

This chain joins TRBV27 and TRBJ2-5; D not certain. The DNA end is a closer match to TRBJ2-7, so the J assignment may be wrong. Per germline, CDR1 MNHEY and CDR2 SMNVEV (reference sequence). This CDR3 contains 11 residues. CDR3 loop: CARDPENEQYF. CDR3 nucleotide sequence: TGTGCCAGGGATCCGGAGAACGAGCAGTACTTC.

The rearrangement uses TRBV19 and TRBJ2-2; D possibly corresponds to TRBD1 (5 bases). The CDR3 covers 14 residues. Germline V gene lookup returns CDR1 LNHDA and CDR2 SQIVND (reference sequence). Trimming removed 7 bases at V and 0 bases at J, with 9 bases between. The CDR3 sequence is CASTGQPNTGELFF. CDR3 in DNA: TGTGCCAGTACAGGGCAGCCGAACACCGGGGAGCTGTTTTTT.

This clone came up a few times. The chain couples TRBV5-1 to TRBJ2-3; D unclear. The CDR3 has 12 amino acids. From germline, CDR1 is SGHRS and CDR2 YFSETQ. The germline V and J ends were trimmed by 0 bases and 4 bases, with 3 bases remaining between them. The CDR3 DNA sequence: TGCGCCAGCAGCTTGGGAGCAGATACGCAGTATTTT. Amino acids: CASSLGADTQYF.

The chain employs TRBV19 and TRBJ2-7; 9 bases agree with TRBD1. V trimming: 4 bases; J trimming: 3 bases; junction bases outside the gene matches: 1. This CDR3 has 13 residues. CDR1 and CDR2 (germline): LNHDA, SQIVND (reference sequence). The CDR3 DNA follows: TGTGCCAGTAGTAGGGACAGGGACTACGAGCAGTACTTC. This gives the protein CASSRDRDYEQYF.

V usage is TRBV19 and J usage is TRBJ2-1; 8 nucleotides match TRBD1. The J segment lost 7 bases and the V segment lost 5 bases, leaving 10 bases of the junction unmatched. The CDR3 loop spans 15 amino acids. Germline CDR1 LNHDA, CDR2 SQIVND (reference sequence). The CDR3 coding sequence is TGTGCCAGTAGTCTGGACAGGGTTCTGTTAAATGAGCAGTTCTTC. Its protein product is CASSLDRVLLNEQFF.

This chain connects TRBV6-5 to TRBJ2-7; D possibly corresponds to TRBD1 (6 bases). The CDR3 is 15 amino acids. Germline V gene sequence: CDR1 MNHEY, CDR2 SVGAGI. Between the trimmed V and J ends, which lost 7 bases and 1 base, there was a span of 17 bases. CDR3 in DNA: TGTGCCAGCACCCACAGGGTAATCTATTCCTACGAGCAGTACTTC. Its protein is CASTHRVIYSYEQYF.

This sequence joins TRBV23-1 and TRBJ2-7; 15 nucleotides match TRBD2. TRBV23-1 is an ORF for which the function is uncertain. This CDR3 is built from 20 residues. V dropped 2 bases and J dropped 2; count of bases not matched to a gene: 13. CDR3 bases: TGCGCCAGCAGTCAAGCAGGAACAGCTTGGACTAGCGGGAGGGCCTACGAGCAGTACTTC. Amino acids: CASSQAGTAWTSGRAYEQYF.

This chain connects TRBV2 to TRBJ2-1, with D perhaps TRBD2 (5 bases). Germline V gene lookup returns CDR1 SNHLY and CDR2 FYNNEI. V gave up 4 bases and J gave up 3 bases, with 10 bases separating them. CDR3 length equals 14 residues. The CDR3 protein is CASSGETNYNEQFF. The CDR3 region has the DNA TGTGCCAGCAGTGGTGAGACTAACTACAATGAGCAGTTCTTC.

Concerning this clone itself: Compared with germline, one end of the junction differs, possibly owing to a read error. This sequence joins TRBV7-9 and TRBJ1-1, with 7 nucleotides matching TRBD1. The CDR3 spans 16 residues. CDR1 is SEHNR, CDR2 FQNEAQ, per germline (reference sequence). CDR3 nucleotides: TGTTCCAGCCTTAGACAGGGTATGAAGATCAACACTGAAGCTTTCTTT. Translation: CSSLRQGMKINTEAFF.

The rearrangement uses TRBV19 and TRBJ1-2, with D possibly TRBD1 on 6 matching bases. The ends were cut back, 4 bases at V and 7 bases at J, with 25 bases in the middle. Germline CDR1 and CDR2: LNHDA and SQIVND (reference sequence). The CDR3 extends over 17 amino acids. CDR3 sequence: CASSKILPTGLNLGYTF. CDR3 nucleotides: TGTGCCAGTAGTAAAATCCTCCCGACAGGACTTAACCTTGGCTACACCTTC.

This chain joins TRBV9 and TRBJ1-4, with D perhaps TRBD1 (5 bases). V shed 0 bases and J shed 2 bases, with 8 bases lying between them. Germline CDR1 is SGDLS and CDR2 is YYNGEE. The CDR3 is 15 amino acids. CDR3 in DNA: TGTGCCAGCAGCGTAGGGGGGGGGACTAATGAAAAACTGTTTTTT. Encoded protein: CASSVGGGTNEKLFF.

This clone appeared a single time. J is TRBJ2-7 and V is TRBV9; 11 bases agree with TRBD2. CDR3 length: 15 amino acids. Germline CDR1 SGDLS, CDR2 YYNGEE. After removal of 4 bases from V and 2 bases from J, the junction contained 5 bases not matched to a gene. CDR3 sequence: CASSSGLAVTYEQYF. The DNA of the CDR3 is TGTGCCAGCAGCTCGGGACTAGCGGTGACCTACGAGCAGTACTTC.